This paragraph covers one T cell receptor (beta chain) sequence. Its antigen is undetermined. The TCRbeta library was prepared with unique molecular identifiers. TCRdb re-called the PCR reads with MiXCR, one entry per CDR3 protein. The table shows approximately 430,000 distinct CDR3 sequences, with 15% to 20% occurring only once. The data belong to a study of T-cell reconstitution after alpha-beta-depleted transplantation in children. Study-level findings and limits: There were reportedly several hundred expanded graft clones from which alpha-beta T cells came about two months after transplant. Some patients owed their high day-60 TCRbeta diversity to surviving recipient T cells and thymic progenitors. The main origin of T-cell counts and diversity one year after transplant was newly produced T cells.

Losses at the gene ends were 4 bases for V and 4 bases for J; bases not matched to a gene: 9. This CDR3 has 19 amino acids. The germline gives CDR1 KGHDR, CDR2 SFDVKD. The sequences come from PBMCs, mostly from graft donor cells, collected 360 days after TCRalphabeta/CD19-depleted stem cell transplant. This receptor was identified in a boy younger than two who had a stem cell transplant for Wiskott-Aldrich syndrome, so the T cells may come from the graft donor. The chain is built from TRBV24-1 and TRBJ2-2; 15 positions match TRBD2. Written as DNA, the CDR3 is TGTGCCACCAGTGACCGTCGGACTAGCGGGGGGGCGGCCACCGGGGAGCTGTTTTTT. Translated, it gives CATSDRRTSGGAATGELFF.